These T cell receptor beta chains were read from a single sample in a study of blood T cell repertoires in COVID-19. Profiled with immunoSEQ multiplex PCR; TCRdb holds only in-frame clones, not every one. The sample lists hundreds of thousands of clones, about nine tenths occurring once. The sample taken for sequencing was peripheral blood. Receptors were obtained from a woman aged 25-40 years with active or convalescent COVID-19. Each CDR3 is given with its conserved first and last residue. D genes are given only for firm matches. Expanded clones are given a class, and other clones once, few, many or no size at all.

CAWSRAGAYEQYF,TGTGCCTGGAGTCGAGCGGGTGCGTACGAGCAGTACTTC,.,TRBV30,TRBJ2-7,.
CASSYLSNYGYTF,TGTGCCAGCAGTTATTTATCGAACTATGGCTACACCTTC,.,TRBV6-5,TRBJ1-2,.
CSAFDPGQGAYGYTF,TGCAGCGCATTCGATCCGGGACAGGGGGCTTATGGCTACACCTTC,TRBD1,TRBV29-1,TRBJ1-2,.
CASSLSTEKNQPQHF,TGTGCCAGCAGCTTATCGACAGAAAAAAATCAGCCCCAGCATTTT,.,TRBV7-9,TRBJ1-5,.
CASSYHPTTGSYGYTF,TGTGCCAGCAGCTATCACCCAACGACAGGGTCCTATGGCTACACCTTC,TRBD1,TRBV27,TRBJ1-2,.
CASSIATGPYEQYF,TGTGCCAGTAGTATTGCGACAGGTCCCTACGAGCAGTACTTC,.,TRBV19,TRBJ2-7,.
CASSLTWDSDYGYTF,TGTGCCAGCAGCCTCACCTGGGACAGCGACTATGGCTACACCTTC,TRBD1,TRBV9,TRBJ1-2,.
CASSLRGTVEKLFF,TGTGCCAGCAGCTTAAGGGGGACGGTGGAAAAACTGTTTTTT,.,TRBV5-5,TRBJ1-4,.
CASRGGNEKLFF,TGTGCCAGCAGGGGAGGAAATGAAAAACTGTTTTTT,.,TRBV25-1,TRBJ1-4,.
CASSKPGQGADTQYF,TGTGCCAGCAGTAAACCGGGACAGGGGGCAGATACGCAGTATTTT,TRBD1,TRBV6-6,TRBJ2-3,.
CASSPQVSNQPQHF,TGTGCCAGCAGTCCACAGGTTAGCAATCAGCCCCAGCATTTT,.,TRBV6-1,TRBJ1-5,.
CASSEDRGTGELFF,TGTGCCAGCAGTGAAGACAGGGGCACCGGGGAGCTGTTTTTT,TRBD1,TRBV2,TRBJ2-2,once
CASSLPEDRGTDTQYF,TGTGCCAGCAGCCTCCCTGAGGACAGGGGCACAGATACGCAGTATTTT,TRBD1,TRBV11-2,TRBJ2-3,.
CASSLAAGGPYEQYF,TGTGCCAGCAGCTTAGCGGCAGGAGGTCCCTACGAGCAGTACTTC,.,TRBV11-2,TRBJ2-7,.
CASSYSRASEKLFF,TGTGCCAGCAGTTACTCGAGGGCGAGTGAAAAACTGTTTTTT,.,TRBV6-5,TRBJ1-4,.
CASSRPGQPQHF,TGTGCCAGCAGCAGGCCTGGGCAGCCCCAGCATTTT,.,TRBV12-3/TRBV12-4,TRBJ1-5,.